The next 26 T cell receptor beta chains were all read from a single sample in a study of somatic mutations in cytotoxic T cells in rheumatoid arthritis. Clones were read by immunoSEQ multiplex PCR, and TCRdb kept only the in-frame ones, dropping some. The table includes 25,000 to 30,000 clones, roughly 80% detected once. What was sequenced was CD8+ T cells sorted from blood. The receptor source for this set is a man aged 50 to 59 in good health.

This clone was counted between two and nine times. V usage is TRBV27 and J usage is TRBJ1-2; D is perhaps TRBD1 (5 bases). Germline V gene data show CDR1 as MNHEY and CDR2 as SMNVEV (reference sequence). Deletions cut 0 bases from V and 3 bases from J, with 11 bases between. This CDR3 is built from 15 residues. The CDR3 region has the DNA TGTGCCAGCAGTTTATCAGGGACGGGACACTATGGCTACACCTTC. Amino acid sequence: CASSLSGTGHYGYTF.

The rearrangement uses TRBV27 and TRBJ2-1; 7 bases match TRBD1. The J segment lost 5 bases and the V segment lost 0 bases, leaving 7 bases of the junction unmatched. This CDR3 has 16 amino acids. CDR1 and CDR2 (germline): MNHEY, SMNVEV (reference sequence). CDR3 coding DNA: TGTGCCAGCAGTTTATCCTTCGGGACAGCGGACAATGAGCAGTTCTTC. Its protein is CASSLSFGTADNEQFF.

The chain has TRBV5-6 and TRBJ2-7, with no clear D. The CDR3 spans 12 residues. The V end was cut by 0 bases, the J end by 6 bases, with 7 bases between. Germline V gene sequence: CDR1 SGHDT, CDR2 YYEEEE. The CDR3 DNA is TGTGCCAGCAGCTTGGTGAATGGCGAGCAGTACTTC. Its translation: CASSLVNGEQYF.

The chain couples TRBV7-6 to TRBJ1-5, with 9 bases that match TRBD1. V lost 2 bases and J lost 8; bases outside the gene matches: 4. CDR1 and CDR2 (germline): SGHVS, FNYEAQ. The CDR3 spans 14 residues. The CDR3 loop is CASSLSGQGEPQHF. The DNA of the CDR3 is TGTGCCAGCAGCTTATCGGGACAGGGAGAGCCCCAGCATTTT.

V is TRBV6-1 and J is TRBJ2-7, with 9 bases lining up with TRBD2. CDR3 length: 15 residues. J lost 2 bases, V lost 1 base, and 3 bases had no gene match. CDR1 MNHNS and CDR2 SASEGT come from the germline V gene. The CDR3 region has the DNA TGTGCCAGCAGTGAAGGGGCTAGCGGGGCCTACGAGCAGTACTTC. Translating it yields CASSEGASGAYEQYF.

The chain links TRBV7-9 to TRBJ2-3; D is uncertain. The germline gives CDR1 SEHNR, CDR2 FQNEAQ (reference sequence). V was cut by 1 base and J by 1 base, with 9 bases left in between. The length of the CDR3 is 15 residues. CDR3 coding DNA: TGTGCCAGCAGCTTAGTCAGGCTTGGCACAGATACGCAGTATTTT. Protein: CASSLVRLGTDTQYF.

The gene calls are TRBV4-2 and TRBJ2-1; D is perhaps TRBD2 (6 bases). V lost 0 bases and J 5 bases, leaving 17 bases between the germline ends. CDR1 LGHNA and CDR2 YNFKEQ come from the germline V gene. The CDR3 is 17 amino acids. The CDR3 spells CASSQDADYLLHNEQFF. CDR3 bases: TGTGCCAGCAGCCAAGACGCGGACTACCTTTTGCACAATGAGCAGTTCTTC.

The rearrangement uses TRBV7-8 and TRBJ1-1; TRBD1 might be the D (6 bases). The V and J ends lost 3 bases and 1 base respectively, with 18 bases between them. This CDR3 comprises 17 residues. Germline CDR1 SGHVS, CDR2 FQNEAQ. CDR3 sequence: CASSLRGVTTSNTEAFF. As DNA, the CDR3 is TGTGCCAGCAGCTTGAGGGGGGTAACTACATCGAACACTGAAGCTTTCTTT.

This clone came up once. The chain employs TRBV7-8 and TRBJ2-7, with TRBD2 matching over 7 bases. Trimming removed 1 base from V and 2 bases from J; junction bases left unmatched: 5. The CDR3 totals 15 residues. Germline V CDR1 and CDR2: SGHVS, FQNEAQ. CDR3 in DNA: TGTGCCAGCAGCTTAGGGGCGGGAGCGGCCTACGAGCAGTACTTC. Protein: CASSLGAGAAYEQYF.

This clone was picked up one time. The chain couples TRBV9 to TRBJ2-5; D possibly corresponds to TRBD1 (5 bases). The V end was cut by 4 bases, the J end by 3 bases, with 16 bases between. This CDR3 is 15 amino acids long. The germline gives CDR1 SGDLS, CDR2 YYNGEE. This chain's CDR3 is CASSPPLDTEETQYF. CDR3 bases: TGTGCCAGCAGCCCCCCCCTGGACACCGAAGAGACCCAGTACTTC.

This clone has just one count. The chain couples TRBV23-1 to TRBJ1-5, with 7 bases identical to TRBD1. TRBV23-1 is an ORF, and what it does is uncertain. CDR3 size: 14 residues. Trimming cost V 6 bases and J 6 bases; bases outside gene matches: 8. The CDR3 nucleotides are TGCGCCAGCAGGGACAGGTTGGTTGGTCAGCCCCAGCATTTT. Protein product: CASRDRLVGQPQHF.

This rearrangement joins TRBV6-5 to TRBJ2-7; D perhaps matches TRBD2 (5 bases). This CDR3 has 14 amino acids. CDR1 and CDR2 from the germline V gene are MNHEY and SVGAGI. Trimming cost V 5 bases and J 0 bases, with 11 bases left between them. The CDR3 sequence: CASSQSGVSYEQYF. CDR3 in DNA: TGTGCCAGCAGTCAATCCGGGGTCTCCTACGAGCAGTACTTC.

The chain joins TRBV6-4 to TRBJ2-3; 7 bases line up with TRBD2. The CDR3 has 15 amino acids. CDR1 and CDR2 from the germline V gene are MRHNA and SNTAGT. J lost 4 bases, V lost 5 bases, and 9 bases had no gene match. CDR3 protein: CASSNGLGPSDTQYF. In nucleotides, the CDR3 is TGTGCCAGCAGTAACGGACTAGGTCCGTCAGATACGCAGTATTTT.

The V and J genes are TRBV6-4 and TRBJ2-2; unclear D gene. This CDR3 is built from 13 residues. The V end was cut by 8 bases, the J end by 6 bases, with 13 bases between. CDR1 is MRHNA and CDR2 is SNTAGT in the germline V gene. CDR3 bases: TGTGCCAGCCGTTTTACAGATGCCGGGGAGCTGTTTTTT. Protein product: CASRFTDAGELFF.

This chain joins TRBV6-1 and TRBJ1-4; 7 bases line up with TRBD1. Germline CDR1 and CDR2: MNHNS and SASEGT. V lost 6 bases and J lost 5; bases outside the gene matches: 6. This CDR3 region has 14 residues. In DNA form, the CDR3 reads TGTGCCAGCAGGGGGGGACAGCCCAATGAAAAACTGTTTTTT. Its translation is CASRGGQPNEKLFF.

The V call is TRBV13, the J call TRBJ2-7; D tentatively reads TRBD1 or TRBD2 (6 bases each). V was pared by 9 bases and J by 0 bases, with 12 bases between. Germline CDR1 and CDR2: PRHDT and FYEKMQ (reference sequence). CDR3 size: 13 residues. In DNA, the CDR3 is TGTGCCAGGAGGGGGGTAAGCTCCTACGAGCAGTACTTC. Its protein product is CARRGVSSYEQYF.

This rearrangement joins TRBV21-1 to TRBJ2-3; TRBD2 reflects the table's D call only, with no check against the DNA. TRBV21-1 is deemed a pseudogene. The CDR3 covers 18 residues. The CDR3 is CASRSPGIPSLFTDTQYF. CDR3 in DNA: TGTGCCAGCAGAAGCCCCGGGATCCCCAGCCTTTTCACAGATACGCAGTATTTT.

The J gene is TRBJ1-5, the V gene TRBV6-4; D might be TRBD1 (6 bases). V was trimmed by 3 bases and J by 0 bases, leaving 21 bases between them. The CDR3 loop spans 19 amino acids. Germline CDR1 MRHNA, CDR2 SNTAGT. DNA of the CDR3: TGTGCCAGCAGTGAAAGGCGGCGGACAGAACCCAATAGCAATCAGCCCCAGCATTTT. Residues: CASSERRRTEPNSNQPQHF.

J is TRBJ2-1 and V is TRBV11-3; D gene ambiguous. V gave up 5 bases and J gave up 9 bases, with 23 bases separating them. This CDR3 has 16 residues. Germline-derived CDR1 and CDR2 are SGHNT and YENEEA. CDR3 DNA: TGTGCCAGCAGCCTCGAGTCGGGCTCCCTAGTTATTGAGCAGTTCTTC. Translation: CASSLESGSLVIEQFF.

The chain links TRBV7-9 to TRBJ2-5; D unclear. CDR1 SEHNR and CDR2 FQNEAQ come from the germline V gene (reference sequence). With 5 bases removed from V and 2 bases from J, the gap between germline ends came to 12 bases. This CDR3 has 14 amino acids. The CDR3: CASSHLAEQETQYF. DNA of the CDR3: TGTGCCAGCAGCCACCTGGCGGAACAAGAGACCCAGTACTTC.

Of note for this clone: One junction end does not reproduce the germline sequence, and a read error may be involved. The J gene is TRBJ2-5, the V gene TRBV2, with a possible D match to TRBD2 (5 bases). This CDR3 has 11 residues. Germline V lookup: CDR1 SNHLY, CDR2 FYNNEI. The CDR3 DNA reads as TGTGCCAGCAGTGAAAGCGTGGACTTTCACTTC. This codes for CASSESVDFHF.

The V call is TRBV5-6, the J call TRBJ2-5, with 12 bases that match TRBD1. CDR1 and CDR2 (germline): SGHDT, YYEEEE. The CDR3 runs to 15 residues. V gave up 4 bases and J gave up 10 bases; unmatched junction bases: 11. CDR3 coding DNA: TGTGCCAGCAGCACCGGGACAGGGGGCGCGAAGGTCCAGTACTTC. Its protein is CASSTGTGGAKVQYF.

This rearrangement joins TRBV6-6 to TRBJ2-5; 9 bases line up with TRBD1. The length of the CDR3 is 15 residues. The V segment lost 6 bases and the J segment 2 bases; nucleotides outside the gene matches: 7. Germline V gene data show CDR1 as MNHNY and CDR2 as SVGAGI (reference sequence). CDR3 sequence reads: CASSSTGGHQETQYF. DNA for the CDR3: TGTGCCAGCAGCTCGACAGGGGGACATCAAGAGACCCAGTACTTC.

The chain is built from TRBV9 and TRBJ2-1; TRBD2 matches 8 bases. Per the germline V gene, CDR1 is SGDLS and CDR2 is YYNGEE. The length of the CDR3 is 15 residues. V dropped 3 bases and J dropped 5; count of bases not matched to a gene: 7. This CDR3 is CASSAQRESHNEQFF. The CDR3 region has the DNA TGTGCCAGCAGCGCCCAGCGGGAGTCCCACAATGAGCAGTTCTTC.

This sequence joins TRBV27 and TRBJ2-2; 16 bases are shared with TRBD2. Looked up from germline, CDR1 is MNHEY and CDR2 is SMNVEV (reference sequence). CDR3 length: 18 amino acids. The V segment lost 5 bases and the J segment 0 bases; nucleotides outside the gene matches: 3. CDR3 loop: CASSLGTSGRANTGELFF. The CDR3 DNA follows: TGTGCCAGCAGTCTCGGGACTAGCGGGAGGGCGAACACCGGGGAGCTGTTTTTT.

The sample holds a few counts of this clone. The chain couples TRBV7-4 to TRBJ1-1; D gene ambiguous. The CDR3 has 16 amino acids. CDR1 and CDR2 from the germline V gene are SGHVT and SQSDAQ. Trimming shortened V by 1 base and J by 4 bases, and 16 bases separated the two germline ends. CDR3 sequence: CASSLVFRGGITEAFF. The CDR3 DNA is TGTGCCAGCAGCTTAGTGTTTCGGGGAGGGATCACTGAAGCTTTCTTT.